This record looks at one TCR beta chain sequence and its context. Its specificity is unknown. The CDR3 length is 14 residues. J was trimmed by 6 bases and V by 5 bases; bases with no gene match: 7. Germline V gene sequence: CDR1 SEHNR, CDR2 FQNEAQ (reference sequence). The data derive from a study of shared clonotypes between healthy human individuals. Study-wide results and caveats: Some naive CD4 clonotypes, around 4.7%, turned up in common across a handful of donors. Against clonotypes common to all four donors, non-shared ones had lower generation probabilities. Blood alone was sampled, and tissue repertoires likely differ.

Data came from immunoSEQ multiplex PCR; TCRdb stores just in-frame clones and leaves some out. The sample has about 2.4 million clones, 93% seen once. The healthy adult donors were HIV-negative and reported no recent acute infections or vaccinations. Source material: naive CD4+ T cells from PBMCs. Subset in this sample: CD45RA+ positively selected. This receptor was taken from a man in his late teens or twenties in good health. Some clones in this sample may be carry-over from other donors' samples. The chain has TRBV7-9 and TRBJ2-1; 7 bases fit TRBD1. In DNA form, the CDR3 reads TGTGCCAGCAGCCAAACGACAGGGTTCAATGAGCAGTTCTTC. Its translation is CASSQTTGFNEQFF.